This T cell receptor (beta chain) was retrieved from a study of CD8 T cells in Susac syndrome. Study-wide background: Roughly six sequenced Susac syndrome patients had clinically active disease, while about 8 were in remission. Study-wide results and caveats: It was acknowledged by the study that relatively few individuals were included in its TCR sequencing and HLA analysis.

Germline V CDR1 and CDR2: SGDLS, YYNGEE. V was pared by 1 base and J by 4 bases, with 13 bases between. The length of the CDR3 is 15 residues. RNA, at about 0.45 to 1 ug, was reverse transcribed with random hexamers. TCR beta CDR3 was amplified by immunoSEQ multiplex PCR. This amplification extended across 54 Vbeta and 13 Jbeta segments. TCRdb used MiXCR to reprocess the immunoSEQ multiplex PCR reads, holding one entry per CDR3 protein. Seen here are roughly 150,000 distinct CDR3 sequences, approximately 95% observed once, and the top ten hold approximately 0.15%. CD8+ and CD4+ T cells from blood underwent TCR beta sequencing. Only one count was recorded for this clonotype. Its antigen remains unknown.

This chain links TRBV9 with TRBJ2-3; D is possibly TRBD1 (6 bases). The specimen was CD4+ T cells from PBMCs. This TCR was recovered from a human donor with Susac syndrome. The CDR3 DNA follows: TGTGCCAGCAGCGTAAGTTTAGCAGGGGCAGATACGCAGTATTTT. As protein: CASSVSLAGADTQYF.